The 17 T cell receptor beta chains below were found in one sample sequenced in a study of T cell responses to AZD1222 COVID-19 vaccine. Assay used: immunoSEQ multiplex PCR; TCRdb lists only in-frame clones, some missing. This sample yields tens of thousands of clones, of which approximately 90% are seen a single time; about 5% belongs to the top ten. The input for sequencing was peripheral blood, taken 28 days after the second AZD1222 dose. The receptor set was obtained from an adult who received the AZD1222 COVID-19 vaccine.

This clone was seen once. V and J are TRBV9 and TRBJ1-1, with 7 bases fitting TRBD1. Per the germline V gene, CDR1 is SGDLS and CDR2 is YYNGEE. V gave up 3 bases and J gave up 1 base; unmatched junction bases: 3. This CDR3 contains 14 residues. The CDR3 nucleotides read TGTGCCAGCAGCGGAAGACAGGGGAACACTGAAGCTTTCTTT. It specifies CASSGRQGNTEAFF.

This chain uses TRBV10-2 with TRBJ2-1, with TRBD2 identical over 12 bases. V shed 7 bases and J 8 bases; nucleotides not matched to a gene: 6. The V gene's germline CDR1 is WSHSY and CDR2 SAAADI. The CDR3 contains 14 residues. Here the CDR3 reads CASMWTSGDHEQFF. The CDR3 coding sequence is TGCGCCAGCATGTGGACTAGCGGGGATCATGAGCAGTTCTTC.

The rearrangement joins TRBV10-3 to TRBJ1-1; D may be TRBD1 (6 bases). The CDR3 runs to 16 residues. The V and J ends lost 4 bases and 0 bases respectively, with 15 bases between them. Germline CDR1 reads ENHRY; CDR2 reads SYGVKD. The CDR3 DNA reads as TGTGCCATCAGTGGTGTCAGGGGAGGGATGAACACTGAAGCTTTCTTT. This sequence encodes CAISGVRGGMNTEAFF.

The chain is built from TRBV4-1 and TRBJ1-4, with D possibly matching TRBD1 (5 bases). V lost 0 bases and J lost 8, with 10 bases in between. The CDR3 is made up of 14 amino acids. Germline CDR1 is MGHRA and CDR2 is YSYEKL. CDR3 sequence (DNA): TGCGCCAGCAGCCAAGAGGGACTTTCGGAAAAACTGTTTTTT. Translation: CASSQEGLSEKLFF.

The gene calls are TRBV24-1 and TRBJ2-5; 8 nucleotides match TRBD1. J lost 1 base, V lost 2 bases, and 5 bases had no gene match. The CDR3 consists of 16 residues. Germline CDR1 reads KGHDR; CDR2 reads SFDVKD. The DNA of the CDR3 is TGTGCCACCAGTGATTCAAGACAGGGGCGCCAAGAGACCCAGTACTTC. It specifies CATSDSRQGRQETQYF.

The genes are TRBV6-5 and TRBJ2-2; D remains ambiguous. The CDR3 contains 13 residues. V lost 6 bases to trimming and J lost 4 bases, with 9 bases between them. CDR1 is MNHEY and CDR2 is SVGAGI in the germline V gene. CDR3 sequence reads: CASSLEGTGELFF. The CDR3 nucleotides read TGTGCCAGCAGCCTGGAAGGCACCGGGGAGCTGTTTTTT.

This chain links TRBV7-9 with TRBJ1-1, with 9 bases identical to TRBD1. Germline V lookup: CDR1 SEHNR, CDR2 FQNEAQ (reference sequence). V shed 4 bases and J 11 bases; nucleotides not matched to a gene: 14. This CDR3 is 15 amino acids long. Written as DNA, the CDR3 is TGTGCCAGCAGCTCACAGGGAGGACAGGGGTTAGGCGCTTTCTTT. Protein: CASSSQGGQGLGAFF.

This chain connects TRBV20-1 to TRBJ2-7; D gene uncertain. CDR3 length equals 10 residues. CDR1 DFQATT and CDR2 SNEGSKA come from the germline V gene (reference sequence). Trimming removed 3 bases at V and 7 bases at J, with 7 bases between. The CDR3 is CSARKEEQYF. CDR3 bases: TGCAGTGCTAGGAAGGAGGAGCAGTACTTC.

This chain connects TRBV5-1 to TRBJ1-2; D possibly corresponds to TRBD1 (5 bases). V lost 0 bases to trimming and J lost 4 bases, with 19 bases between them. Germline V CDR1 and CDR2: SGHRS, YFSETQ. This CDR3 comprises 17 residues. CDR3 sequence: CASSLANARDGSYGYTF. The CDR3 DNA reads TGCGCCAGCAGCTTGGCCAACGCACGGGACGGGAGCTATGGCTACACCTTC.

The chain employs TRBV19 and TRBJ1-2; TRBD1 is a possible D gene (5 bases). V was cut by 1 base and J by 7 bases, with 16 bases left in between. The CDR3 is made up of 15 amino acids. Looked up from germline, CDR1 is LNHDA and CDR2 is SQIVND (reference sequence). In DNA, the CDR3 is TGTGCCAGTAGTATAGGGTTGGGGCTGGTCGGTGGCTACACCTTC. It encodes CASSIGLGLVGGYTF.

This clone was counted once. The chain is built from TRBV7-9 and TRBJ2-5; D is possibly TRBD1 (5 bases). The CDR3 sequence is 13 residues long. Germline assignment: CDR1 SEHNR and CDR2 FQNEAQ (reference sequence). Trimming removed 5 bases at V and 1 base at J, with 8 bases between. The CDR3 reads CASSPDIQETQYF. The CDR3 DNA reads as TGTGCCAGCAGCCCGGACATCCAAGAGACCCAGTACTTC. Using reference TRBV7-9 and TRBJ2-5 for the parts outside the CDR3, the full variable domain is DTGVSQNPRHKITKRGQNVTFRCDPISEHNRLYWYRQTLGQGPEFLTYFQNEAQLEKSRLLSDRFSAERPKGSFSTLEIQRTEQGDSAMYLCASSPDIQETQYFGPGTRLLVL.

The chain combines TRBV11-1 with TRBJ2-7, with 8 bases fitting TRBD1. Germline assignment: CDR1 SGHAT and CDR2 FQDESV (reference sequence). The CDR3 is 15 residues long. V trimming: 1 base; J trimming: 5 bases; junction bases outside the gene matches: 7. The CDR3 loop reads CASSLEWRQGNEQYV. DNA of the CDR3: TGTGCCAGCAGCTTAGAGTGGCGACAGGGGAACGAGCAGTACGTC.

This clone was seen just once. The chain joins TRBV5-4 to TRBJ1-4; the D is unclear. Germline CDR1 is SGHNT and CDR2 is YYREEE (reference sequence). Trimming pared 4 bases from V and 5 bases from J, leaving 9 bases between. This CDR3 comprises 13 residues. The CDR3 sequence: CASSKSENEKLFF. DNA for the CDR3: TGTGCCAGCAGCAAAAGCGAGAATGAAAAACTGTTTTTT.

The chain uses TRBV6-2 or TRBV6-3 and TRBJ1-5, with D hard to call. The germline V and J ends were trimmed by 4 bases and 4 bases, with 11 bases remaining between them. Germline CDR1 is MNHEY and CDR2 is SVGEGT. The CDR3 is made up of 14 amino acids. As DNA, the CDR3 is TGTGCCAGCAGTTGGCCGGGTGGGAATCAGCCCCAGCATTTT. Its protein is CASSWPGGNQPQHF.

The chain carries TRBV4-1 and TRBJ2-4; 10 bases fit TRBD2. The CDR3 is 17 residues long. The V and J ends lost 2 bases and 0 bases, in that order; junction bases with no gene match: 4. Germline V gives CDR1 MGHRA, CDR2 YSYEKL. The CDR3 spells CASSQPLAGVAKNIQYF. In DNA, the CDR3 is TGCGCCAGCAGCCAACCTCTAGCGGGGGTAGCCAAAAACATTCAGTACTTC.

The V and J genes are TRBV9 and TRBJ2-1; D may be TRBD1 (6 bases). CDR3 length: 14 residues. V lost 0 bases to trimming and J lost 6 bases, with 10 bases between them. The germline CDR1 and CDR2 sequences are SGDLS and YYNGEE. For the CDR3, the DNA is TGTGCCAGCAGCGTAGCGCCACAGGGCAATGAGCAGTTCTTC. Amino acid sequence: CASSVAPQGNEQFF.

This clone occurred a few times. The chain carries TRBV19 and TRBJ1-1; no definite D call. Trimming shortened V by 4 bases and J by 11 bases, and 11 bases separated the two germline ends. The germline V gene encodes CDR1 LNHDA and CDR2 SQIVND (reference sequence). This CDR3 has 11 residues. Here the CDR3 DNA reads TGTGCCAGTAGTAGGGCCCGGGGTGCTTTCTTT. Protein product: CASSRARGAFF.